The 12 T cell receptor beta chains presented below share a single source sample, sequenced in a study of technical replicates of blood from a few donors. Repertoires were generated with immunoSEQ multiplex PCR, while TCRdb's copy carries only in-frame clones and drops some. The sample carries around 83,000 clones, around 94% recorded once. Sample: T cells isolated from PBMCs. The receptor set was obtained from a human donor in good health.

J is TRBJ1-6 and V is TRBV19; 9 nucleotides align to TRBD1. The CDR3 loop spans 13 amino acids. CDR1 is LNHDA, CDR2 SQIVND, per germline (reference sequence). V was clipped by 6 bases and J by 9 bases; unmatched bases: 3. This CDR3 is CASRDRGLSPLHF. CDR3 nucleotide sequence: TGTGCCAGTAGGGACAGGGGCCTTTCACCCCTCCACTTT.

V is TRBV5-4 and J is TRBJ2-3, with D possibly TRBD2 on 5 matching bases. Germline V gene sequence: CDR1 SGHNT, CDR2 YYREEE (reference sequence). The CDR3 totals 15 residues. V was cut by 5 bases and J by 2 bases, with 15 bases left in between. DNA for the CDR3: TGTGCCAGCAGTCGGGATTTCCTAAACACAGATACGCAGTATTTT. Protein: CASSRDFLNTDTQYF.

V is TRBV5-6 and J is TRBJ1-2, with a possible D match to TRBD1 (6 bases). Per germline, CDR1 SGHDT and CDR2 YYEEEE. This CDR3 spans 15 amino acids. Trimming removed 4 bases from V and 3 bases from J, with 16 bases in between. CDR3 amino acids: CASSTDSLYDYGYTF. DNA of the CDR3: TGTGCCAGCAGCACGGACAGCCTATACGACTATGGCTACACCTTC.

J is TRBJ2-3 and V is TRBV6-1, with TRBD1 matching 8 bases. This CDR3 has 15 amino acids. Losses at the gene ends were 5 bases for V and 2 bases for J; bases not matched to a gene: 6. Per the germline V gene, CDR1 is MNHNS and CDR2 is SASEGT. CDR3 nucleotide sequence: TGTGCCAGCAGTCACAGGGGGTCCAACACAGATACGCAGTATTTT. Translated, it gives CASSHRGSNTDTQYF.

Comments on this clone: The junction does not match germline at one end; this may be a read error. The chain has TRBV6-1 and TRBJ1-2, with 9 bases identical to TRBD1. The CDR3 is 12 residues long. Per the germline V gene, CDR1 is MNHNS and CDR2 is SASEGT. The DNA of the CDR3 is TGTGCCAGCACTGGGGACAGGGTGGTCCACTCCTTC. This codes for CASTGDRVVHSF.

This chain connects TRBV7-3 to TRBJ2-1; D is unresolved. The CDR3 runs to 15 residues. Germline CDR1 SGHTA, CDR2 FQGTGA. Trimming removed 0 bases at V and 5 bases at J, with 11 bases between. The CDR3 is CASSLTHIKDNEQFF. CDR3 DNA sequence: TGTGCCAGCAGCTTAACGCACATCAAAGACAATGAGCAGTTCTTC.

This clone was detected a few times. The chain joins TRBV21-1 to TRBJ2-7; the DNA was not used to check the table's D call, TRBD2. TRBV21-1 is a pseudogene locus. CDR3 length: 18 amino acids. This CDR3 is CASSKATSPSGSSYEQYF. The CDR3 DNA follows: TGTGCCAGCAGCAAAGCGACAAGTCCTAGCGGAAGCTCCTACGAGCAGTACTTC.

The V call is TRBV9, the J call TRBJ2-5; 12 positions agree with TRBD2. This CDR3 spans 15 amino acids. Germline V lookup: CDR1 SGDLS, CDR2 YYNGEE. The trim removed 4 bases at V and 2 bases at J, leaving 3 bases unmatched. CDR3 coding DNA: TGTGCCAGCAGCCTAGCGGGGGGGCTTCAAGAGACCCAGTACTTC. Translated, it gives CASSLAGGLQETQYF.

The rearrangement uses TRBV5-1 and TRBJ2-3; 14 positions match TRBD2. The CDR3 consists of 16 residues. CDR1 SGHRS and CDR2 YFSETQ come from the germline V gene. The V gene end was trimmed by 0 bases and the J gene end by 4 bases; junction bases not matched to a gene: 1. The DNA of the CDR3 is TGCGCCAGCAGCTTGGGACTAGCGGGAGGGTCAGATACGCAGTATTTT. Its translation is CASSLGLAGGSDTQYF.

This clone was seen once. The chain couples TRBV10-2 to TRBJ2-3; the match to TRBD2 covers 7 bases. The CDR3 loop spans 14 amino acids. Germline-derived CDR1 and CDR2 are WSHSY and SAAADI. Losses at the gene ends were 6 bases for V and 0 bases for J; bases not matched to a gene: 3. Written as DNA, the CDR3 is TGCGCCAGCAGGCTAGCGGAGAGCACAGATACGCAGTATTTT. This sequence encodes CASRLAESTDTQYF.

J is TRBJ2-7 and V is TRBV7-2; 8 bases match TRBD2. After removal of 1 base from V and 5 bases from J, the junction contained 7 bases not matched to a gene. Germline V lookup: CDR1 SGHTA, CDR2 FQGNSA. The CDR3 has 15 amino acids. Here the CDR3 DNA reads TGTGCCAGCAGCTTAGGTGGGACTAGTATGCACGAGCAGTACTTC. Translating it yields CASSLGGTSMHEQYF.

This chain connects TRBV30 to TRBJ2-7, with D perhaps TRBD1 (6 bases). CDR3 length equals 13 residues. The V and J ends lost 1 base and 2 bases respectively, with 9 bases between them. The germline gives CDR1 GTSNPN, CDR2 SVGIG (reference sequence). CDR3 coding DNA: TGTGCCTGGAGTGCGGGACACACCTACGAGCAGTACTTC. Its translation: CAWSAGHTYEQYF.